These 5 T cell receptor beta chains were all obtained from the same sample, sequenced in a study of T cells in Graves' hyperthyroidism and ophthalmopathy. The investigators amplified TCR beta CDR3 regions from RNA transcripts. The HTBI set primed first-round TCR CDR3 RT-PCR. TCRdb re-called the multiplex PCR reads through MiXCR, storing one row per CDR3 protein. The table shows some 180,000 distinct CDR3 sequences, with approximately 15% occurring only once. Sequencing was carried out using blood. The receptors here all came from a woman aged 45-65 years with Graves' hyperthyroidism.

The gene calls are TRBV27 and TRBJ2-7, with D perhaps TRBD1 (6 bases). The germline V and J ends were trimmed by 2 bases and 3 bases, with 14 bases remaining between them. The CDR3 length is 15 residues. CDR1 is MNHEY, CDR2 SMNVEV, per germline (reference sequence). In DNA form, the CDR3 reads TGTGCCAGCAGTTTAACGGGGCAGGGGAACTACGAGCAGTACTTC. Translating gives CASSLTGQGNYEQYF.

At least ten counts were recorded for this clonotype. The CDR3 spells CASSVVGTGGNTIYF. The CDR3 DNA reads TGTGCCAGCAGCGTAGTTGGGACAGGAGGAAACACCATATATTTT. The chain employs TRBV9 and TRBJ1-3; 8 positions match TRBD1. Germline assignment: CDR1 SGDLS and CDR2 YYNGEE. This CDR3 has 15 residues. V was clipped by 0 bases and J by 4 bases; unmatched bases: 3.

This clonotype came up many times. The junction shows a germline mismatch at one end, possibly a read error. The chain uses TRBV7-6 and TRBJ2-1, with TRBD2 as a possible D gene (6 bases). Germline CDR1 SGHVS, CDR2 FNYEAQ. CDR3 length: 18 residues. DNA of the CDR3: TGTGCCAGCAGCTTAGACCCTTTGGCGGGGCCCTCCTACAATGAGCGGTTCTTC. This encodes CASSLDPLAGPSYNERFF.

This clonotype was detected many times. The genes are TRBV2 and TRBJ1-1; a possible D gene is TRBD1 (5 bases). The CDR3 totals 14 residues. V was clipped by 9 bases and J by 4 bases, with 18 bases between them. The germline V gene encodes CDR1 SNHLY and CDR2 FYNNEI. The DNA of the CDR3 is TGTGCCAGTACCGGGGGGAAAAAGGGCACTGAAGCTTTCTTT. Protein: CASTGGKKGTEAFF.

The rearrangement links TRBV5-1 to TRBJ2-1; D possibly matches TRBD1 or TRBD2 (7 bases each). CDR1 and CDR2 from the germline V gene are SGHRS and YFSETQ. Trimming removed 5 bases at V and 8 bases at J, with 17 bases between. There are 14 residues in the CDR3. The CDR3 DNA follows: TGCGCCAGCAGTCAGGGGGGGGGCACCTATGAGCAGTTCTTC. Translation: CASSQGGGTYEQFF.